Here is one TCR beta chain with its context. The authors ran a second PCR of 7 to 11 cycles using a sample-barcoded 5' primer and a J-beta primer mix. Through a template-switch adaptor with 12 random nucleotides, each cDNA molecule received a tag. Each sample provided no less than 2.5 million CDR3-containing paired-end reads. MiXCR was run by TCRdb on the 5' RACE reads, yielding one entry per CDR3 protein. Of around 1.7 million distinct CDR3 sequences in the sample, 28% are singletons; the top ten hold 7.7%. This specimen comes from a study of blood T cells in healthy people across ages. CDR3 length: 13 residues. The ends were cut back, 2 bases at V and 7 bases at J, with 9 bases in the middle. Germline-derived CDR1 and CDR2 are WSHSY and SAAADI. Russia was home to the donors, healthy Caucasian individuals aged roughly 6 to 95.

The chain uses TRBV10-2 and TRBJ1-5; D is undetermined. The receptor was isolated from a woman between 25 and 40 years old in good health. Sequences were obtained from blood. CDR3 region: CASSEEARQPQHF. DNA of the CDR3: TGCGCCAGCAGTGAGGAGGCGAGGCAGCCCCAGCATTTT.